Listed below are T cell receptor beta chains from one sample, sequenced in a study of graft-versus-host responses after intestinal transplantation. These receptors have no known antigen. Sequenced by immunoSEQ multiplex PCR; TCRdb stores in-frame clones only, minus some. Among around 130,000 clones listed, around 90% were seen once. The sample consisted of unstimulated CD4+ T cells sorted from spleen or lymph node cells, taken before intestinal transplant. These receptors came from a human donor who received an intestinal transplant. Both conserved end residues are trimmed from each CDR3. Some rows mark clone size as missing; the rest say once, few, many or name a class of expanded clone.

j_call clone_size v_call cdr3_aa
TRBJ2-7 NA TRBV13 ASSLGRPSSDEQY
TRBJ1-2 NA TRBV27 ASSLSLGGYT
TRBJ1-1 NA TRBV10-3 AISGSPRGDEAF
TRBJ2-2 NA TRBV10-3 AISMNGELF
TRBJ1-2 NA TRBV7-8 ASSPLRVDRERVYT
TRBJ1-5 NA TRBV7-2 ASSLRGQPQH
TRBJ1-3 NA TRBV5-8 ASSLRQASSGNTIY
TRBJ1-4 NA TRBV5-4 ASSFRGNEKLF
TRBJ2-5 NA TRBV5-1 ASSKVASGQETQY
TRBJ1-1 once TRBV5-1 ASSITTGNTEAF
TRBJ1-6 NA TRBV5-1 ASRIRQQNSPLH
TRBJ1-6 NA TRBV9 ASSVQGDNSPLH
TRBJ1-4 NA TRBV2 ASSAGMTNEKLF
TRBJ2-1 NA TRBV6-4 ASSAGGALVNEQF
TRBJ2-7 NA TRBV30 AWGRTSGGDEQY
TRBJ2-1 NA TRBV30 AWNSDLYNEQF
TRBJ1-4 NA TRBV25-1 ASGRRNEKLF
TRBJ2-1 NA TRBV15 ATSREQLSYNEQF
TRBJ2-7 NA TRBV11-3 ASSKTGTSGAYEQY
TRBJ2-2 NA TRBV9 ASSWRGGGELF
TRBJ1-1 NA TRBV7-3 ASSLGGRGFTEAF
TRBJ2-5 NA TRBV6-6 ASSATPGGETQY
TRBJ2-1 NA TRBV15 ATSRAGAYNEQF
TRBJ2-5 NA TRBV2 ASTTGQETQY
TRBJ2-3 NA TRBV11-2 ASSLPRGPVDTQY
TRBJ2-2 NA TRBV5-1 ASSKAGGYNTGELF
TRBJ2-5 once TRBV5-4 ASSFRPLGGQETQY
TRBJ2-7 NA TRBV10-3 AISDWQGDYEQY
TRBJ1-5 NA TRBV4-1 ASSPFEGGGQPQH
TRBJ2-3 NA TRBV19 ASSKGTGASTDTQY
TRBJ2-5 NA TRBV19 ASRHGGLPQETQY
TRBJ2-2 NA TRBV11-2 ASSTGVRELF
TRBJ1-1 NA TRBV29-1 SVDTGGTVTEAF
TRBJ2-7 NA TRBV19 ASSIGDGAYEQY
TRBJ2-1 NA TRBV19 ASSIRGQGGEQF
TRBJ1-1 NA TRBV4-1 ASSQEGFTEAF
TRBJ2-3 NA TRBV9 ASSVGLLGTQY
TRBJ1-6 NA TRBV11-2 ASSLSGGSPLH
TRBJ1-6 once TRBV2 ASRRAVGSPLH
TRBJ1-1 NA TRBV27 ASSLVGGRAF
TRBJ2-1 once TRBV6-1 ASSALAGGNNEQF
TRBJ2-1 NA TRBV11-2 ASSLEGLAGYNEQF
TRBJ1-2 NA TRBV5-1 ASSLGQGGVYGYT
TRBJ1-1 once TRBV19 ASTSLLNTEAF
TRBJ2-3 NA TRBV2 ASVWQYSTDTQY
TRBJ2-7 NA TRBV29-1 SVEGTSGEPYEQY
TRBJ2-3 NA TRBV9 ASSVAVIAGTTDTQY
TRBJ2-3 NA TRBV6-5 ASTVADTQY
TRBJ2-5 NA TRBV5-8 ASSLGDRSQETQY
TRBJ1-1 NA TRBV5-1 ASSLGVGTEAF
TRBJ2-7 NA TRBV21-1 ASSTEYEQY
TRBJ2-1 NA TRBV25-1 ASSESPSGGADEQF